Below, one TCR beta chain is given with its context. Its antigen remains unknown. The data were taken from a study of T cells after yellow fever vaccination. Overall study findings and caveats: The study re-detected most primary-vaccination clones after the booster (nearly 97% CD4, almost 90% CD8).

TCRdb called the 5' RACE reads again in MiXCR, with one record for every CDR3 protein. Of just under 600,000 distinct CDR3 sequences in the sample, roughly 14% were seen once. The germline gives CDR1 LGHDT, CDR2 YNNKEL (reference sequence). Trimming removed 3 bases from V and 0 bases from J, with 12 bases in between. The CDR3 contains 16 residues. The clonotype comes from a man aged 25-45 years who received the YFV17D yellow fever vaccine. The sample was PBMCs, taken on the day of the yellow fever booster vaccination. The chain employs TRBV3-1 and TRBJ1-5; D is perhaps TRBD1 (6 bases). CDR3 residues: CASSQRQEHSNQPQHF. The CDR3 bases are TGTGCCAGCAGCCAGAGACAGGAGCATAGCAATCAGCCCCAGCATTTT. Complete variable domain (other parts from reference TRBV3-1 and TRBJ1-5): DTAVSQTPKYLVTQMGNDKSIKCEQNLGHDTMYWYKQDSKKFLKIMFSYNNKELIINETVPNRFSPKSPDKAHLNLHINSLELGDSAVYFCASSQRQEHSNQPQHFGDGTRLSIL.